This T cell receptor beta chain was recovered during a study of cytomegalovirus exposure and HLA in healthy donors. Germline V CDR1 and CDR2: SGHRS, YFSETQ. This CDR3 has 16 residues. The junction had 11 bases not matched to a gene; V was cut back by 5 bases and J by 1 base. Study conclusions and caveats: Presence/absence analysis assumed near-uniform sequencing depth across donors. Cytomegalovirus status, reportedly, was diagnosed with high specificity and sensitivity by the classifier. Follow-up analysis found HLA locus-dependent TCR association rates, highest for DRB1 and lowest for HLA-C.

This PCR relied on a set of 60 Vbeta primers and 13 Jbeta primers. TCRdb's table, derived via immunoSEQ multiplex PCR, lists solely in-frame clones and lacks some. The sample holds some 110,000 clones; about 74% are singletons and the top ten take about 4.9%. Donors were ostensibly healthy at sampling, although undocumented immune exposures were probable. As concerns this clone: What it recognizes is unknown.

V usage is TRBV5-1 and J usage is TRBJ2-5, with 7 bases matching TRBD2. The TCR comes from a man aged 25-45 years in good health and CMV-seropositive. The sequencing sample was made of PBMCs. The CDR3 nucleotides read TGCGCCAGCAGGAGGCAGACTAGCAGCTCCCAAGAGACCCAGTACTTC. It translates to CASRRQTSSSQETQYF.